These T cell receptor beta chains were read from a single sample in a study of CD8 T cells in Susac syndrome. TCRdb re-analysed the immunoSEQ multiplex PCR reads in MiXCR, keeping a single row per CDR3 protein. Here the sample spans 160,000 or so distinct CDR3 sequences, about 95% being singletons. Sequencing was done on a sample of CD8+ T cells from PBMCs. The receptors shown here come from a human donor with multiple sclerosis. Each CDR3 is given with its conserved first and last residue. The order of the fields is D gene, V gene, J gene, clone size, CDR3 protein, CDR3 DNA. D genes are given only for firm matches. For some rows the clone size is stated as once, few or many, or as a class when expanded; others skip it.

>TRBD1|TRBV5-4|TRBJ1-2|.
CASSLEEGAYGYTF
TGTGCCAGCAGCTTGGAGGAGGGGGCGTATGGCTACACCTTC
>.|TRBV7-9|TRBJ2-5|.
CASSLLGGFETQYF
TGTGCCAGCAGCTTGCTGGGGGGATTTGAGACCCAGTACTTC
>.|TRBV29-1|TRBJ1-1|.
CSVRDSEWGTEAFF
TGCAGCGTCCGGGACTCCGAATGGGGGACTGAAGCTTTCTTT
>TRBD2|TRBV5-4|TRBJ2-5|.
CASSLAPREGETQYF
TGTGCCAGCAGCTTGGCCCCGAGGGAGGGGGAGACCCAGTACTTC
>.|TRBV12-5|TRBJ2-1|.
CASGLYPNRVNEQFF
TGTGCTAGTGGTTTGTACCCTAACAGGGTCAATGAGCAGTTCTTC
>TRBD2|TRBV9|TRBJ2-7|.
CASSAVGTTYEQYF
TGTGCCAGCAGCGCCGTCGGGACTACCTACGAGCAGTACTTC
>.|TRBV4-1|TRBJ2-5|.
CASSQAARAETQYF
TGCGCCAGCAGTCAAGCAGCCCGGGCCGAGACCCAGTACTTC
>.|TRBV5-1|TRBJ2-3|.
CASSFIGSTDTQYF
TGCGCCAGCAGCTTTATAGGGAGCACAGATACGCAGTATTTT
>TRBD2|TRBV2|TRBJ2-5|once
CASIPRSGGEETQYF
TGTGCCAGCATACCCCGTAGCGGGGGGGAAGAGACCCAGTACTTC
>TRBD1|TRBV13|TRBJ2-7|.
CASSADGTGEDEQYF
TGTGCCAGCAGCGCCGATGGGACAGGGGAGGACGAGCAGTACTTC
>.|TRBV19|TRBJ2-5|.
CASSIVRGRETQYF
TGTGCCAGTAGTATCGTCAGGGGTCGGGAGACCCAGTACTTC
>TRBD1|TRBV29-1|TRBJ1-2|once
CSVEDPWTGQNYGYTF
TGCAGCGTTGAAGATCCCTGGACAGGGCAGAACTATGGCTACACCTTC
>.|TRBV12-3/TRBV12-4|TRBJ2-1|.
CASRPGLQGSYNEQFF
TGTGCCAGCAGGCCGGGACTCCAGGGCTCCTACAATGAGCAGTTCTTC
>.|TRBV18|TRBJ2-7|.
CASSPWDVDLDEQYF
TGTGCCAGCTCACCATGGGACGTCGATCTGGACGAGCAGTACTTC
>.|TRBV20-1|TRBJ2-1|.
CSAPWVGEQFF
TGCAGTGCTCCGTGGGTTGGGGAGCAGTTCTTC
>TRBD2|TRBV9|TRBJ2-7|.
CASSPGLAGEYHEQYF
TGTGCCAGCAGCCCTGGACTAGCGGGAGAATACCACGAGCAGTACTTC
>.|TRBV27|TRBJ2-5|.
CASGSRAETQYF
TGTGCCAGCGGCTCTAGAGCCGAGACCCAGTACTTC
>.|TRBV6-5|TRBJ1-1|.
CASSYSWWAEAFF
TGTGCCAGCAGTTACTCTTGGTGGGCTGAAGCTTTCTTT